The 16 T cell receptor beta chains presented below share a single source sample, sequenced in a study of blood T cell repertoires in COVID-19. Measured with immunoSEQ multiplex PCR; TCRdb has only the in-frame clones, and not every one. The profile covers 200,000 to 250,000 clones, with 80% appearing a single time and around 13% taken by the ten largest. Sequencing used peripheral blood. The source of these receptors is a human donor in a cohort sampled during active COVID-19.

This clone was observed a handful of times. V gene TRBV6-6 combines with J gene TRBJ1-5, with TRBD1 as a possible D gene (6 bases). Trimming removed 1 base from V and 1 base from J, with 11 bases in between. Germline lookup yields CDR1 MNHNY and CDR2 SVGAGI (reference sequence). The CDR3 runs 16 residues. The CDR3 spells CASSYYRERSNQPQHF. The CDR3 bases are TGTGCCAGCAGTTACTACAGGGAGAGAAGCAATCAGCCCCAGCATTTT.

The chain links TRBV6-6 to TRBJ2-1; 8 nucleotides agree with TRBD1. V shed 3 bases, J shed 6 bases, and the junction held 4 bases outside the gene matches. The germline V gene has CDR1 MNHNY and CDR2 SVGAGI (reference sequence). This CDR3 is 14 amino acids long. The CDR3 sequence: CASSYGTGSNEQFF. The CDR3 DNA sequence: TGTGCCAGCAGTTATGGGACAGGATCCAATGAGCAGTTCTTC.

This chain uses TRBV6-6 with TRBJ2-7, with 7 nucleotides matching TRBD1. The J segment lost 3 bases and the V segment lost 7 bases, leaving 12 bases of the junction unmatched. The CDR3 runs 15 residues. The germline gives CDR1 MNHNY, CDR2 SVGAGI (reference sequence). The CDR3 sequence is CASNRDRDRIYEQYF. Here the CDR3 DNA reads TGTGCCAGCAATCGCGACCGGGACAGAATCTACGAGCAGTACTTC.

The V gene is TRBV3-1 (or the pseudogene TRBV3-2), the J gene TRBJ2-5; TRBD2 matches at 8 bases. With 2 bases clipped from V and 4 bases from J, the junction kept 9 bases outside the gene matches. Germline V gives CDR1 LGHDT, CDR2 YNNKEL (reference sequence). CDR3 length equals 16 residues. The CDR3 is CASSQRGLGGVETQYF. The CDR3 coding sequence is TGTGCCAGCAGCCAAAGGGGACTAGGGGGAGTAGAGACCCAGTACTTC.

The chain combines TRBV6-5 with TRBJ2-7; 13 bases fit TRBD2. Germline assignment: CDR1 MNHEY and CDR2 SVGAGI. V was pared by 6 bases and J by 7 bases, with 3 bases of the junction left unmatched. This CDR3 has 13 amino acids. The CDR3 is CASRLAGGREQYF. CDR3 bases: TGTGCCAGCAGACTAGCGGGGGGGAGGGAGCAGTACTTC.

Here the CDR3 reads CASGPGGNQPQHF. CDR3 DNA: TGTGCCAGCGGGCCCGGGGGCAATCAGCCCCAGCATTTT. The chain joins TRBV6-5 to TRBJ1-5; D not certain. There are 13 residues in the CDR3. The germline CDR1 and CDR2 sequences are MNHEY and SVGAGI. V gave up 8 bases and J gave up 2 bases, with 10 bases separating them.

V usage is TRBV19 and J usage is TRBJ1-5, with a weak D call TRBD1 (6 bases). The germline CDR1 and CDR2 sequences are LNHDA and SQIVND (reference sequence). Trimming removed 0 bases from V and 16 bases from J, with 22 bases in between. This CDR3 is 15 amino acids long. As DNA, the CDR3 is TGTGCCAGTAGTATAGATACGGCAGGGGCCCGGTTGGAACATTTT. This encodes CASSIDTAGARLEHF.

This clone has just one count. V gene TRBV6-5 combines with J gene TRBJ2-7; tentative D call: TRBD1 (6 bases). The V and J ends lost 8 bases and 3 bases respectively, with 14 bases between them. This CDR3 is built from 13 residues. CDR1 and CDR2 from the germline V gene are MNHEY and SVGAGI. The CDR3 spells CASSWTVIYEQYF. In nucleotides, the CDR3 is TGTGCCAGCTCCTGGACAGTTATCTACGAGCAGTACTTC.

The chain recombines TRBV6-1 with TRBJ1-5; possibly TRBD1 for D (5 bases). The germline V gene has CDR1 MNHNS and CDR2 SASEGT. The CDR3 consists of 14 residues. V gave up 1 base and J gave up 5 bases, with 9 bases separating them. CDR3 sequence (DNA): TGTGCCAGCAGTGAAGGGGCGGGGGATCAGCCCCAGCATTTT. Residues: CASSEGAGDQPQHF.

The chain has TRBV6-5 and TRBJ2-7, with 7 bases matching TRBD1. Trimming cost V 2 bases and J 4 bases; bases outside gene matches: 5. Germline V lookup: CDR1 MNHEY, CDR2 SVGAGI. The CDR3 totals 14 residues. CDR3 nucleotide sequence: TGTGCCAGCAGTTACGACAGGGAAGGGTACGAGCAGTACTTC. It encodes CASSYDREGYEQYF.

The chain is built from TRBV28 and TRBJ1-1; D ambiguous. This CDR3 is built from 14 residues. V was shortened by 7 bases and J by 1 base, with 13 bases between the two germline ends. The germline gives CDR1 MDHEN, CDR2 SYDVKM. The CDR3 region has the DNA TGTGCCAGCATACCCCCCGCGGGGAACACTGAAGCTTTCTTT. Protein: CASIPPAGNTEAFF. Together with reference TRBV28 and TRBJ1-1, the CDR3 gives the full variable domain: DVKVTQSSRYLVKRTGEKVFLECVQDMDHENMFWYRQDPGLGLRLIYFSYDVKMKEKGDIPEGYSVSREKKERFSLILESASTNQTSMYLCASIPPAGNTEAFFGQGTRLTVV.

The rearrangement joins TRBV27 to TRBJ2-5; 7 bases match TRBD2. The germline V gene encodes CDR1 MNHEY and CDR2 SMNVEV (reference sequence). The CDR3 sequence is 16 residues long. V dropped 2 bases and J dropped 1; count of bases not matched to a gene: 7. As DNA, the CDR3 is TGTGCCAGCAGTTTAGGGGGAGCGGGGCGCCAAGAGACCCAGTACTTC. Translation gives CASSLGGAGRQETQYF.

The chain is built from TRBV18 and TRBJ2-5; 7 positions match TRBD2. CDR1 and CDR2 (germline): KGHSH, LQKENI. J was trimmed by 7 bases and V by 3 bases; bases with no gene match: 8. CDR3 length equals 14 residues. CDR3 amino acids: CASSPASGSWTQYF. DNA of the CDR3: TGTGCCAGCTCACCCGCTAGCGGTTCGTGGACCCAGTACTTC.

The V and J genes are TRBV3-1 (or the pseudogene TRBV3-2) and TRBJ1-2; tentative D call: TRBD1 (5 bases). The ends were cut back, 0 bases at V and 8 bases at J, with 19 bases in the middle. Germline CDR1 LGHDT, CDR2 YNNKEL (reference sequence). The CDR3 sequence is 16 residues long. CDR3 bases: TGTGCCAGCAGCCAAGACGGGCGGGGCGGAGCGGTAGGCTACACCTTC. Its protein product is CASSQDGRGGAVGYTF.

This clone occurred a few times. V and J are TRBV2 and TRBJ1-4; 7 positions match TRBD1. The germline CDR1 and CDR2 sequences are SNHLY and FYNNEI. There are 14 residues in the CDR3. V was pared by 8 bases and J by 10 bases, with 13 bases of the junction left unmatched. The chain's CDR3 is CASSIQGMGGKLFF. CDR3 in DNA: TGTGCCAGCTCGATACAGGGGATGGGGGGAAAACTGTTTTTT.

This clone was found a few times. The gene calls are TRBV29-1 and TRBJ2-1, with 7 bases matching TRBD2. Trimming cost V 4 bases and J 7 bases; bases outside gene matches: 1. The CDR3 loop spans 11 amino acids. CDR1 is SQVTM and CDR2 is ANQGSEA in the germline V gene. CDR3 nucleotides: TGCAGCGTTGGGGGGGGGAATGAGCAGTTCTTC. It specifies CSVGGGNEQFF.